The sequence of this T cell receptor (beta chain) was determined in a study of shared clonotypes between healthy human individuals. Turning to the study itself: CD4 naive cells filled three plates per donor, CD4 memory three, CD8 naive two and CD8 memory one.

The protocol was immunoSEQ multiplex PCR, while the TCRdb copy is restricted to in-frame clones and leaves out a portion. Counted here are around 2.5 million clones, approximately 93% occurring once; the ten biggest clones make up approximately 0.36%. Germline assignment: CDR1 SGHRS and CDR2 YFSETQ. The CDR3 contains 15 residues. The V gene lost 4 bases and the J gene lost 7 bases, with 18 bases spanning the gap. The TCR was taken from a man between 18 and 29 years old in good health. Some clones in this sample may be carry-over from other donors' samples. The chain employs TRBV5-1 and TRBJ2-1; tentatively, D is TRBD2 (6 bases). The source material was naive CD4+ T cells from PBMCs. Subset denoted: CD45RA+ positively selected. The DNA for the CDR3 is TGCGCCAGCAGCCTTATCCCGGGACTTGGAAATGAGCAGTTCTTC. Protein product: CASSLIPGLGNEQFF.